The rows below give T cell receptor beta chains drawn from one sample of a study of T-cell reconstitution after alpha-beta-depleted transplantation in children. TCRdb processed the PCR reads anew with MiXCR; each CDR3 protein has one entry. The sample lists about 980,000 distinct CDR3 sequences; roughly 29% were seen once. This material consisted of PBMCs, mostly from graft donor cells, taken 360 days after TCRalphabeta/CD19-depleted stem cell transplant. The receptors here all came from a boy in the first two years of life who had a stem cell transplant for SCID, so the T cells may come from the graft donor. CDR3s include the opening cysteine and the closing phenylalanine or tryptophan. The D gene is left open where the match is weak. Only part of the rows carry a size: once, few, many, or a class if the clone is expanded.

size	V	J	D	DNA	CDR3
few	TRBV20-1	TRBJ2-3	-	TGCAGTGCTAGGTCCGGGACTAGCACAGATACGCAGTATTTT	CSARSGTSTDTQYF
few	TRBV10-3	TRBJ1-1	TRBD1	TGTGCCATCAGTGAACAGGGGGCGGCCACTGAAGCTTTCTTT	CAISEQGAATEAFF
-	TRBV29-1	TRBJ1-5	-	TGCAGCGTTGTAGGGGCAGATCAGCCCCAGCATTTT	CSVVGADQPQHF
-	TRBV10-3	TRBJ2-1	-	TGTGCCATAGCGGCACGTAGCTCCTACAATGAGCAGTTCTTC	CAIAARSSYNEQFF
-	TRBV7-2	TRBJ2-5	TRBD1	TGTGCCAGCAGCACCCCGGGACAGCAAGAGACCCAGTACTTC	CASSTPGQQETQYF
few	TRBV11-2	TRBJ1-3	-	TGTGCCAGCAGCTTTCGCGGGGGATCTGCTGGAAACACCATATATTTT	CASSFRGGSAGNTIYF
-	TRBV19	TRBJ1-1	-	TGTGCCAGTAGTATTTCAGGGGCGATTCGCACTGAAGCTTTCTTT	CASSISGAIRTEAFF
few	TRBV2	TRBJ1-1	-	TGTGCCAGCAGTGAAAGTGACGGACTGAACACTGAAGCTTTCTTT	CASSESDGLNTEAFF
-	TRBV2	TRBJ1-4	TRBD1	TGTGCCCCCCCACCGGGCGGAACAGGGGCTGGGGGTGAAAAACTGTTTTTT	CAPPPGGTGAGGEKLFF
-	TRBV20-1	TRBJ2-7	-	TGCAGTGCCCAAAGCTCGGGGAGGCTTCGAGAGCAGTACTTC	CSAQSSGRLREQYF
-	TRBV20-1	TRBJ2-3	TRBD2	TGCAGTGCTCTAGCGGGGGGCCGGGGAGATACGCAGTATTTT	CSALAGGRGDTQYF
-	TRBV5-1	TRBJ2-3	TRBD2	TGCGCCAGCAGCTTGGCGACTAGCGGGATCACAGATACGCAGTATTTT	CASSLATSGITDTQYF
-	TRBV29-1	TRBJ2-7	TRBD2	TGCAGCGCCGGGGTAGCGGGGGAGCAGTACTTC	CSAGVAGEQYF
few	TRBV7-9	TRBJ2-4	TRBD1	TGTGCCAGCAGCCTAACCGGGACAGGGGGCCAAAACATTCAGTACTTC	CASSLTGTGGQNIQYF
few	TRBV20-1	TRBJ1-2	-	TGCAGTGCTAGTCCCCCAACGGGGATCTATGGCTACACCTTC	CSASPPTGIYGYTF
-	TRBV4-1	TRBJ2-1	-	TGCGCCAGCAGCCAAGGCCAAGAGGGGCAGTTCTTC	CASSQGQEGQFF
many	TRBV20-1	TRBJ2-7	TRBD2	TGCAGTGCTAGCGGGGGGGCCTACGAGCAGTACTTC	CSASGGAYEQYF
-	TRBV6-5	TRBJ1-1	-	TGTGCCAGCAGTTACTCGAGGGTGAGGAGCGCCCCAGCTTTCTTT	CASSYSRVRSAPAFF
few	TRBV10-2	TRBJ2-4	TRBD1	TGCGCCAGCAGTGACTCGGACAGGGCTGAACTTCAGTACTTC	CASSDSDRAELQYF
-	TRBV9	TRBJ2-7	-	TGTGCCAGCAGCCCCAGCCGACGCCGGAGGAACGAGCAGTACTTC	CASSPSRRRRNEQYF
-	TRBV10-3	TRBJ2-1	-	TGTGCCATCAGTGACTTTGGGCACAATGAGCAGTTCTTC	CAISDFGHNEQFF
-	TRBV12-3/TRBV12-4	TRBJ2-3	TRBD1	TGTGCCAGCAGGCCTGCCCCGGGACAGACCACAGATACGCAGTATTTT	CASRPAPGQTTDTQYF
-	TRBV28	TRBJ2-1	-	TGTGCCAGCAGTTTAGGGGACCCCCAACGAACTGAGCAGTTCTTC	CASSLGDPQRTEQFF
-	TRBV5-1	TRBJ2-3	-	TGTGCCAGCAGCTTGGTGGTGGGGGGCACAGATACGCAGTATTTT	CASSLVVGGTDTQYF
-	TRBV20-1	TRBJ1-1	-	TGCAGTGCTAGTCCGGCACGCCTTTTGAACACTGAAGCTTTCTTT	CSASPARLLNTEAFF
-	TRBV14	TRBJ1-1	TRBD1	TGTGCCAGCAGCCATGGGGGACAGCTCACTGAAGCTTTCTTT	CASSHGGQLTEAFF
-	TRBV20-1	TRBJ1-5	-	TGCAGTGCTAGAGATGGGGAAGGAATAAGGCCCCAGCATTTT	CSARDGEGIRPQHF
-	TRBV12-3/TRBV12-4	TRBJ1-2	-	TGTGCCAGCAGTTTTGACGACCCCAGCTATGGCTACACCTTC	CASSFDDPSYGYTF
-	TRBV20-1	TRBJ2-5	TRBD1	TGCAGTGCTAGAATCCTCGGGACAGCACAAGAGACCCAGTACTTC	CSARILGTAQETQYF
few	TRBV10-3	TRBJ2-3	TRBD1	TGTGCCATCAGGCACATGCAGGGGGATGCGTGGACAGATACGCAGTATTTT	CAIRHMQGDAWTDTQYF
few	TRBV28	TRBJ1-6	-	TGTGCCAGCAGCCTCCACCCCGTAAATAATTCACCCCTCCACTTT	CASSLHPVNNSPLHF
few	TRBV15	TRBJ2-4	-	TGTGCCACCAGCAGAGATTGGGGCCAAAACATTCAGTACTTC	CATSRDWGQNIQYF
few	TRBV30	TRBJ2-7	TRBD1	TGTGCCTGGAGTGTGGACAGGGTCTACGAGCAGTACTTC	CAWSVDRVYEQYF
once	TRBV7-9	TRBJ2-7	-	TGTGCCAGCAGCTTAACTGGGGATCATTACGAGCAGTACTTC	CASSLTGDHYEQYF
many	TRBV12-3/TRBV12-4	TRBJ2-7	-	TGTGCCAGCAGTCACGACAGTCGCTACGAGCAGTACTTC	CASSHDSRYEQYF
-	TRBV5-5	TRBJ2-1	TRBD1	TGTGCCAGCAGCTACTCGGGACAGCGCTCGGGTAATGAGCAGTTCTTC	CASSYSGQRSGNEQFF
few	TRBV4-3	TRBJ2-7	-	TGCGCCAGCAGCCAAGGAGGGTTCAACAACTCCTACGAGCAGTACTTC	CASSQGGFNNSYEQYF
many	TRBV7-9	TRBJ2-7	-	TGTGCCAGCAGTTGGGGCAGCTCCTACGAGCAGTACTTC	CASSWGSSYEQYF
-	TRBV6-1	TRBJ1-6	-	TGTGCCAGCAGGGTAACCTATAATTCACCCCTCCACTTT	CASRVTYNSPLHF
-	TRBV27	TRBJ2-1	TRBD1	TGTGCCAGCAGTGTTGACAGGGGGTGGAACAATGAGCAGTTCTTC	CASSVDRGWNNEQFF
few	TRBV27	TRBJ2-7	TRBD1	TGTGCCAGCAGCCCCCCAAATTATAGGACAGGGACCTACGAGCAGTACTTC	CASSPPNYRTGTYEQYF
few	TRBV7-9	TRBJ2-1	-	TGTGCCAGCAGCTGTGGACAGGAGGGAGACAATGAGCAGTTCTTC	CASSCGQEGDNEQFF
-	TRBV6-5	TRBJ1-2	-	TGTGCCAGCAGCTACAGGGAAAACTATGGCTACACCTTC	CASSYRENYGYTF
few	TRBV5-5	TRBJ2-1	-	TGTGCCAGCAGCTTGGGACAGCTCTCCTACAATGAGCAGTTCTTC	CASSLGQLSYNEQFF
-	TRBV11-2	TRBJ1-2	-	TGTGCCAGCAGCTCACTAGGGGGAGTGTATGGCTACACCTTC	CASSSLGGVYGYTF
-	TRBV5-1	TRBJ2-7	-	TGCGCCAGCAGCCTAAGTTGGGGGACCTACGAGCAGTACTTC	CASSLSWGTYEQYF
-	TRBV2	TRBJ1-5	-	TGTGCCAGCAATCAGAGGGGGAATGGCAATCAGCCCCAGCATTTT	CASNQRGNGNQPQHF
-	TRBV5-8	TRBJ2-3	TRBD2	TGTGCCAGCAGCCTCAAGTTGGGGGGGACAGATACGCAGTATTTT	CASSLKLGGTDTQYF
-	TRBV25-1	TRBJ2-3	-	TGTGCCAGCAGTGAATATCCCCCTTCGACAAGAAACACAGATACGCAGTATTTT	CASSEYPPSTRNTDTQYF
-	TRBV12-3/TRBV12-4	TRBJ1-1	-	TGTGCCAGCAGTCAGGGACACCCTACAGTCGCTGAAGCTTTCTTT	CASSQGHPTVAEAFF
few	TRBV7-8	TRBJ2-5	-	TGTGCCAGCAGCTTAGCTAGGAGGGCGAGACAGCAGCGGGAAGAGACCCAGTACTTC	CASSLARRARQQREETQYF
-	TRBV20-1	TRBJ2-1	-	TGCAGTGCTATGACACCCAACTTCGACAGAGAGCAGTTCTTC	CSAMTPNFDREQFF
-	TRBV28	TRBJ2-3	-	TGTGCCAGCAGTTCGGCGGGGGCCACAGATACGCAGTATTTT	CASSSAGATDTQYF